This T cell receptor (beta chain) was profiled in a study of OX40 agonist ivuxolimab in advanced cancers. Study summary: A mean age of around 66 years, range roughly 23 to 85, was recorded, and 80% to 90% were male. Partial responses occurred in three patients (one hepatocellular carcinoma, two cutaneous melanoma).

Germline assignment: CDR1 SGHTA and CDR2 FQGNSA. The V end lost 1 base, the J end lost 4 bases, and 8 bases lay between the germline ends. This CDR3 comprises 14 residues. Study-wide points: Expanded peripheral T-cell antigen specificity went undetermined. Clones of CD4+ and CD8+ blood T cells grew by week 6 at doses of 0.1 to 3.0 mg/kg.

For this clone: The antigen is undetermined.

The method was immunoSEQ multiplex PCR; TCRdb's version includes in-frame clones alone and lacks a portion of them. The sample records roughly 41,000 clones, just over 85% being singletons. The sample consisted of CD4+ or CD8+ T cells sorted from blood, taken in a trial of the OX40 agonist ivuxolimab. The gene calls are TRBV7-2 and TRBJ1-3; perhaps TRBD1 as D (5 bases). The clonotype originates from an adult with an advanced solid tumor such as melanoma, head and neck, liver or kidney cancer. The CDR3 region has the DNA TGTGCCAGCAGCTTAGTTGGGACCGGAAACACCATATATTTT. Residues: CASSLVGTGNTIYF.